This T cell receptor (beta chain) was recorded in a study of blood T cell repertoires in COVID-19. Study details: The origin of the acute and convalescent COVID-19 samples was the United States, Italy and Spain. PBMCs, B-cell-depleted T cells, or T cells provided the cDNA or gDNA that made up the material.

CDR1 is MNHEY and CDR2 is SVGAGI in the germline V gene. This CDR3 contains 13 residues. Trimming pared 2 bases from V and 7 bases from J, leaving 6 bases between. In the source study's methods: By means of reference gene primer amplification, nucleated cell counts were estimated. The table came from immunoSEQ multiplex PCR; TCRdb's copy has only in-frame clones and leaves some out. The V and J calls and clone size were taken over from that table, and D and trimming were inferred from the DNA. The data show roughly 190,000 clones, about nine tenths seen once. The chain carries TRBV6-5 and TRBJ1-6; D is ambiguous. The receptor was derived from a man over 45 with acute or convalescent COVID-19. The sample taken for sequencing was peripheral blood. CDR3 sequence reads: CASSYGENSPLHF. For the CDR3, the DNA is TGTGCCAGCAGTTACGGAGAGAATTCACCCCTCCACTTT.